The subject of this entry is one TCR beta chain. Antigen specificity is unknown. The cDNA was produced through 5'RACE with 10-nucleotide random UMIs. TCRdb called the 5' RACE reads again in MiXCR, with one record for every CDR3 protein. The data contain more than 100,000 distinct CDR3 sequences, less than 14% of them singletons. Described time point: longitudinal time-point 3. The sample is drawn from a study of neurological immune-mediated disorders. Trimming took 5 bases from V and 0 from J; bases not matched to a gene: 5. CDR1 and CDR2 (germline): SEHNR, FQNEAQ (reference sequence). The CDR3 is 15 residues long. The study, taken as a whole, reports: The absence of any CDR3 amino acid sequence shared by expanded clones across subjects suggests that repertoires were private in all groups.

V is TRBV7-9 and J is TRBJ2-7, with 9 bases matching TRBD1. The sequence derives from a female donor with HTLV-1-associated myelopathy (HAM/TSP). The sequencing input was PBMCs. In nucleotides, the CDR3 is TGTGCCAGCAGCGACCGACAGGGGGGCTCCTACGAGCAGTACTTC. Encoded protein: CASSDRQGGSYEQYF.